A single sample gave rise to the 28 T cell receptor beta chains below, sequenced in a study of OX40 agonist ivuxolimab in advanced cancers. Repertoires were generated with immunoSEQ multiplex PCR, while TCRdb's copy carries only in-frame clones and drops some. The sample gives about 110,000 clones, more than 70% of which show up once; about 0.3% is in the top ten. Sequenced material: CD4+ or CD8+ T cells sorted from blood, taken in a trial of the OX40 agonist ivuxolimab. Receptor source: an adult with an advanced solid tumor such as melanoma, head and neck, liver or kidney cancer.

The gene calls are TRBV10-2 and TRBJ1-2; tentatively, D is TRBD1 (6 bases). V shed 4 bases and J shed 6 bases, with 9 bases lying between them. Germline CDR1 reads WSHSY; CDR2 reads SAAADI. The CDR3 extends over 12 amino acids. CDR3 DNA sequence: TGCGCCAGCAGTGGGGGGCCGGATGGCTACACCTTC. Its protein product is CASSGGPDGYTF.

The chain is built from TRBV4-2 and TRBJ2-3; no definite D call. This CDR3 spans 14 amino acids. V was cut by 0 bases and J by 0 bases, with 4 bases left in between. CDR1 is LGHNA and CDR2 is YNFKEQ in the germline V gene. The DNA of the CDR3 is TGTGCCAGCAGCCAAGATGGGAGCACAGATACGCAGTATTTT. It codes for CASSQDGSTDTQYF.

This clone was picked up a small number of times. J is TRBJ2-5 and V is TRBV9, with 9 bases lining up with TRBD1. Germline V gene data show CDR1 as SGDLS and CDR2 as YYNGEE. V dropped 2 bases and J dropped 5; count of bases not matched to a gene: 7. The CDR3 is made up of 15 amino acids. For the CDR3, the DNA is TGTGCCAGCAGCGTGCTACAGGGGGCGGAGGAGACCCAGTACTTC. Translating it yields CASSVLQGAEETQYF.

The gene calls are TRBV30 and TRBJ1-4; D not resolved. The V gene lost 3 bases and the J gene lost 2 bases, with 22 bases spanning the gap. The CDR3 covers 18 residues. Germline loops: CDR1 GTSNPN, CDR2 SVGIG (reference sequence). The CDR3 sequence: CAWRAREGTTRTNEKLFF. CDR3 nucleotide sequence: TGTGCCTGGAGAGCCCGGGAGGGTACTACTAGGACTAATGAAAAACTGTTTTTT. Full variable domain (rest looked up from reference TRBV30 and TRBJ1-4): SQTIHQWPATLVQPVGSPLSLECTVEGTSNPNLYWYRQAAGRGLQLLFYSVGIGQISSEVPQNLSASRPQDRQFILSSKKLLLSDSGFYLCAWRAREGTTRTNEKLFFGSGTQLSVL.

J is TRBJ2-3 and V is TRBV2; D call uncertain. V shed 6 bases and J shed 6 bases, with 10 bases lying between them. CDR1 and CDR2 from the germline V gene are SNHLY and FYNNEI. The CDR3 sequence is 12 residues long. This CDR3 is CASSLVGDTQYF. Written as DNA, the CDR3 is TGTGCCAGCAGCTTAGTGGGGGATACGCAGTATTTT.

A remark on this clone: No conserved phenylalanine or tryptophan is present at the end of the CDR3, so a read error is the likely explanation. Because the CDR3's place on the DNA is in doubt, the DNA is left out and the CDR3 is given as listed by TCRdb. The chain carries TRBV6-1 and TRBJ1-2. Germline V gives CDR1 MNHNS, CDR2 SASEGT. Inclusive of both ends, the CDR3 amounts to 9 amino acids. CDR3 loop: CASSDMQRL.

This sequence joins TRBV5-5 and TRBJ1-6; 8 bases are shared with TRBD1. Germline CDR1 is SGHKS and CDR2 is YYEKEE (reference sequence). J was trimmed by 4 bases and V by 3 bases; bases with no gene match: 6. The CDR3 extends over 16 amino acids. CDR3 loop: CASSSGGAGYNSPLHF. The CDR3 coding sequence is TGTGCCAGCAGCTCAGGGGGCGCTGGATATAATTCACCCCTCCACTTT.

The chain couples TRBV27 to TRBJ1-1; the D is unclear. Germline assignment: CDR1 MNHEY and CDR2 SMNVEV (reference sequence). This CDR3 is built from 14 residues. V lost 5 bases to trimming and J lost 2 bases, with 12 bases between them. DNA for the CDR3: TGTGCCAGCAGTCCTCTGGGAAGAAACACTGAAGCTTTCTTT. Translating it yields CASSPLGRNTEAFF.

V is TRBV7-2 and J is TRBJ2-7, with 8 nucleotides matching TRBD2. Germline V gives CDR1 SGHTA, CDR2 FQGNSA. The CDR3 length is 15 residues. The trim removed 4 bases at V and 3 bases at J, leaving 8 bases unmatched. CDR3 DNA sequence: TGTGCCAGCAGCTCAATATTGAGCGGGGGCTACGAGCAGTACTTC. Translating it yields CASSSILSGGYEQYF. Full variable domain (missing parts from reference TRBV7-2 and TRBJ2-7): GAGVSQSPSNKVTEKGKDVELRCDPISGHTALYWYRQSLGQGLEFLIYFQGNSAPDKSGLPSDRFSAERTGGSVSTLTIQRTQQEDSAVYLCASSSILSGGYEQYFGPGTRLTVT.

CDR3 sequence (DNA): TGTGCCATCAGTGATTTGGGGGGGACCACTGAAGCTTTCTTT. It yields the protein CAISDLGGTTEAFF. The V gene is TRBV10-3, the J gene TRBJ1-1; TRBD1 is a possible D gene (5 bases). V was trimmed by 3 bases and J by 4 bases, leaving 12 bases between them. Germline values: CDR1 ENHRY, CDR2 SYGVKD. The length of the CDR3 is 14 residues.

This rearrangement joins TRBV5-1 to TRBJ2-3; TRBD1 aligns across 11 bases. Germline V gene lookup returns CDR1 SGHRS and CDR2 YFSETQ. CDR3 length: 16 residues. With V trimmed by 5 bases and J by 2 bases, 7 bases remained unmatched. The CDR3 loop is CASSSGQGASTDTQYF. Written as DNA, the CDR3 is TGCGCCAGCAGTTCTGGACAGGGGGCTTCCACAGATACGCAGTATTTT.

The V and J genes are TRBV19 and TRBJ2-5, with TRBD2 as a possible D gene (5 bases). CDR1 and CDR2 from the germline V gene are LNHDA and SQIVND (reference sequence). V was pared by 4 bases and J by 7 bases, with 13 bases between. This CDR3 contains 13 residues. CDR3 nucleotides: TGTGCCAGTAGTAGCACTAGGGAAGGGACCCAGTACTTC. Translated: CASSSTREGTQYF.

A single count supports this clone. The junction does not match germline at one end; this may be a read error. The chain employs TRBV7-7 and TRBJ2-3; 7 bases align to TRBD2. This CDR3 is 15 amino acids long. Germline lookup yields CDR1 SSHAT and CDR2 FNYEAQ (reference sequence). The CDR3 DNA reads TGTGCTAGCAGCTTGGGTAGCGGGTATCCAGATACGCAGTATTTT. Encoded protein: CASSLGSGYPDTQYF.

This chain links TRBV30 with TRBJ2-2; D gene ambiguous. The V gene's germline CDR1 is GTSNPN and CDR2 SVGIG (reference sequence). The V and J ends lost 0 bases and 2 bases respectively, with 16 bases between them. The length of the CDR3 is 17 residues. The CDR3 DNA reads TGTGCCTGGAGTGTAGGTGGGCTAGATGAAAACACCGGGGAGCTGTTTTTT. As protein: CAWSVGGLDENTGELFF.

The rearrangement joins TRBV9 to TRBJ1-2; tentatively, D is TRBD1 (5 bases). The CDR3 extends over 13 amino acids. The ends were cut back, 4 bases at V and 2 bases at J, with 9 bases in the middle. Germline V CDR1 and CDR2: SGDLS, YYNGEE. The CDR3 DNA is TGTGCCAGCAGCCGACAGAACAACTATGGCTACACCTTC. It translates to CASSRQNNYGYTF.

This clone was detected only a few times. The J gene is TRBJ2-1, the V gene TRBV2; 7 positions agree with TRBD2. The germline V gene encodes CDR1 SNHLY and CDR2 FYNNEI. The CDR3 length is 16 residues. J gave up 2 bases and V 2 bases, and 6 bases lay outside the gene matches. In DNA, the CDR3 is TGTGCCAGCAGTGAACCATCTAGCGGTCCCTACAATGAGCAGTTCTTC. The encoded protein is CASSEPSSGPYNEQFF.

CDR3 loop: CASSIVPQGSNQPQHF. DNA of the CDR3: TGTGCCAGTAGTATAGTCCCACAGGGTAGCAATCAGCCCCAGCATTTT. This chain uses TRBV19 with TRBJ1-5; D possibly corresponds to TRBD1 (6 bases). The V gene's germline CDR1 is LNHDA and CDR2 SQIVND (reference sequence). V gave up 1 base and J gave up 0 bases, with 10 bases separating them. The CDR3 is 16 amino acids. Supplemented by reference TRBV19 and TRBJ1-5, the full variable domain reads DGGITQSPKYLFRKEGQNVTLSCEQNLNHDAMYWYRQDPGQGLRLIYYSQIVNDFQKGDIAEGYSVSREKKESFPLTVTSAQKNPTAFYLCASSIVPQGSNQPQHFGDGTRLSIL.

This clone showed up just a few times. The J gene is TRBJ2-3, the V gene TRBV15, with TRBD1 matching 8 bases. J lost 0 bases, V lost 6 bases, and 8 bases had no gene match. Germline lookup yields CDR1 LNHNV and CDR2 YYDKDF (reference sequence). The CDR3 covers 16 residues. The CDR3 loop reads CATRDDRGPSTDTQYF. The CDR3 nucleotides are TGTGCCACCAGGGACGACAGGGGTCCTAGCACAGATACGCAGTATTTT.

The chain links TRBV6-6 to TRBJ2-1; D is unclear. The ends were cut back, 7 bases at V and 9 bases at J, with 7 bases in the middle. CDR3 length: 10 amino acids. Germline V gene data show CDR1 as MNHNY and CDR2 as SVGAGI (reference sequence). The CDR3 loop is CASKAGEQFF. CDR3 bases: TGTGCCAGCAAAGCTGGTGAGCAGTTCTTC.

This clone appeared once. The V call is TRBV5-1, the J call TRBJ1-4; no firm D call. V was clipped by 0 bases and J by 5 bases, with 8 bases between them. From germline, CDR1 is SGHRS and CDR2 YFSETQ. The CDR3 loop spans 14 amino acids. The CDR3 nucleotides are TGCGCCAGCAGCTTGGGGAGCGGGAATGAAAAACTGTTTTTT. Protein: CASSLGSGNEKLFF.

The chain employs TRBV5-1 and TRBJ1-1, with D uncertain. The CDR3 totals 13 residues. Per germline, CDR1 SGHRS and CDR2 YFSETQ. Between the trimmed V and J ends, which lost 0 bases and 2 bases, there was a span of 5 bases. In DNA form, the CDR3 reads TGCGCCAGCAGCTTGGGTGAAAACACTGAAGCTTTCTTT. It encodes CASSLGENTEAFF.

The V and J genes are TRBV5-1 and TRBJ1-4; 9 bases align to TRBD1. Germline values: CDR1 SGHRS, CDR2 YFSETQ. The trim removed 4 bases at V and 7 bases at J, leaving 8 bases unmatched. There are 15 residues in the CDR3. CDR3 coding DNA: TGCGCCAGCAGCCAAGGGACAGGGAGTAGTGAAAAACTGTTTTTT. This sequence encodes CASSQGTGSSEKLFF. Based on the CDR3 plus reference TRBV5-1 and TRBJ1-4, the full variable domain is KAGVTQTPRYLIKTRGQQVTLSCSPISGHRSVSWYQQTPGQGLQFLFEYFSETQRNKGNFPGRFSGRQFSNSRSEMNVSTLELGDSALYLCASSQGTGSSEKLFFGSGTQLSVL.

The chain joins TRBV19 to TRBJ2-5; no clear D. Germline CDR1 reads LNHDA; CDR2 reads SQIVND (reference sequence). The CDR3 loop spans 11 amino acids. The ends were cut back, 3 bases at V and 1 base at J, with 0 bases in the middle. The CDR3 here is CASSIQETQYF. As DNA, the CDR3 is TGTGCCAGTAGTATCCAAGAGACCCAGTACTTC. The full variable domain, its missing parts supplied by reference TRBV19 and TRBJ2-5, is DGGITQSPKYLFRKEGQNVTLSCEQNLNHDAMYWYRQDPGQGLRLIYYSQIVNDFQKGDIAEGYSVSREKKESFPLTVTSAQKNPTAFYLCASSIQETQYFGPGTRLLVL.

The rearrangement links TRBV6-1 to TRBJ1-5; D perhaps matches TRBD1 (5 bases). Germline CDR1 and CDR2: MNHNS and SASEGT. This CDR3 has 12 amino acids. V was shortened by 5 bases and J by 8 bases, with 10 bases between the two germline ends. The CDR3, as DNA: TGTGCCAGCAGTCTACAAGGGGAGCCCCAGCATTTT. Translation gives CASSLQGEPQHF.

The rearrangement joins TRBV4-3 to TRBJ1-2, with TRBD1 matching over 8 bases. V trimming: 4 bases; J trimming: 8 bases; junction bases outside the gene matches: 9. This CDR3 is 14 amino acids long. Germline loops: CDR1 LGHNA, CDR2 YSLEER. The chain's CDR3 is CASSPGQAVGGYTF. As DNA, the CDR3 is TGCGCCAGCAGCCCGGGACAGGCTGTAGGAGGCTACACCTTC.

This clone was detected a few times. The J gene is TRBJ1-2, the V gene TRBV19; D gene unclear. From germline, CDR1 is LNHDA and CDR2 SQIVND (reference sequence). Trimming removed 0 bases at V and 2 bases at J, with 4 bases between. There are 13 residues in the CDR3. The CDR3 sequence: CASSIEGNYGYTF. The CDR3 DNA sequence: TGTGCCAGTAGTATAGAGGGGAACTATGGCTACACCTTC.

The chain carries TRBV10-3 and TRBJ2-1; 13 nucleotides line up with TRBD2. The V gene's germline CDR1 is ENHRY and CDR2 SYGVKD. This CDR3 has 15 residues. J was trimmed by 4 bases and V by 7 bases; bases with no gene match: 4. The CDR3 DNA is TGTGCCATCAAAACTAGCGGGGGGGATTACAATGAGCAGTTCTTC. Amino acid sequence: CAIKTSGGDYNEQFF.

The chain recombines TRBV29-1 with TRBJ2-5; D tentatively fits TRBD1 or TRBD2 (5 bases each). The CDR3 has 14 residues. Trimming shortened V by 5 bases and J by 2 bases, and 15 bases separated the two germline ends. The germline CDR1 and CDR2 sequences are SQVTM and ANQGSEA. CDR3 sequence: CSVIGPRGQETQYF. In DNA form, the CDR3 reads TGCAGCGTTATCGGCCCGAGGGGTCAAGAGACCCAGTACTTC.